This T cell receptor (beta chain) derives from a study of blood T cell repertoires in COVID-19 (dated by TCRdb to the early 2020s). About the study as a whole: The collaborator samples originated in the United States, Italy and Spain and spanned the acute and convalescent phases of COVID-19. The material from the prospective study consisted of cDNA or gDNA derived from T cells, B-cell-depleted T cells, or PBMCs. Subjects who had been exposed to COVID-19, were actively infected with it, or had recovered from it provided the deeply sampled blood TCRbeta repertoires that made up the dataset. The repertoires were made available in a free public database intended to serve as a resource for research on the immune response to SARS-CoV-2. The samples were drawn from two sources: the first 160 participants of the ongoing ImmuneRACE study, and over 950 subjects contributed by 6 global collaborators. Nearly every sample came with metadata listing a de-identified subject ID, COVID-19 status, age in years and sex. HLA class I and class II types, where available, came from metadata supplied by the sample provider rather than from assay-based typing. General study outcomes and caveats: The amount of clinical and demographic metadata varied by source and participant and was provided uncurated.

At one collaborating source in Seattle, patients were enrolled during active infection and were followed longitudinally through the course of disease. Each collaborating institution followed its own protocols to collect whole blood in K2EDTA tubes. For TCRbeta analysis, collaborator samples were shipped as frozen whole blood, as isolated PBMCs, or as DNA extracted from either sample type. The immunoSEQ Assay, a bias-controlled multiplex PCR, was used to amplify TCRbeta CDR3 regions from genomic DNA. Per the original workflow: Within the assay, amplification of reference gene primers was used to estimate how many nucleated cells each sample contained. To quantify the absolute abundance of each unique TCRbeta CDR3 rearrangement, sequence reads were collapsed and filtered. For each sample, productive Simpson clonality was calculated by taking the square root of Simpson's diversity index across productive rearrangements. The immuneACCESS repertoire file appears here via TCRdb, limited to in-frame rearrangements. These files lack a portion of the clones; in checked studies, under half of the deficit traces to unresolved V genes, and the cause of the others is not known. That table gives V, J and clone size, and the DNA gave D and trimming. The sample has a few hundred thousand clones on record, about 93% of them singletons. Of the sample, 6.5% to 8% falls within the top ten clones.

With respect to this clone: Its antigen remains undetermined. Base qualities are not provided; no much larger clone lies one nucleotide away.

Sample: peripheral blood. The clonotype comes from a woman aged 25 to 39 with COVID-19, enrolled during active disease.

The sequenced DNA: TGTGCCACCAAACCAGGGGGCGCCTTAGATACGCAGTATTTT. This codes for CATKPGGALDTQYF. The rearrangement combines TRBV24-1 with TRBJ2-3, and 8 bases in between align with TRBD1. The germline V gene gives CDR1 as KGHDR and CDR2 as SFDVKD. V loses 8 bases at its end and J loses 5 bases; junction bases beyond the gene matches: 8. The CDR3 goes from the cysteine to the phenylalanine over 14 residues. The entry retains the CDR3 DNA only, 42 bases that are in frame from base 1.